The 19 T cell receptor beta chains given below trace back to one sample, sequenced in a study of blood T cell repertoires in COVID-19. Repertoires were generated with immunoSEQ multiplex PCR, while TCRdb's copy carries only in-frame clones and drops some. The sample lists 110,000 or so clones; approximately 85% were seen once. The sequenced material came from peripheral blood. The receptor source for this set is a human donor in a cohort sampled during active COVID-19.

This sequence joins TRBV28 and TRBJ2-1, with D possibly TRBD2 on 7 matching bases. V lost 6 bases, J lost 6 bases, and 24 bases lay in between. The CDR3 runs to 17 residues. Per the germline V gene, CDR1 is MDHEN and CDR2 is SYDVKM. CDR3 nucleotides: TGTGCCAGCAGCCGGGGGGCGCACAGTGGCGGGGGCAATGAGCAGTTCTTC. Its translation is CASSRGAHSGGGNEQFF.

CDR3: CASSAWTGGENTEAFF. In DNA, the CDR3 is TGTGCCAGCAGCGCCTGGACAGGGGGCGAGAACACTGAAGCTTTCTTT. This chain links TRBV9 with TRBJ1-1, with 11 nucleotides matching TRBD1. CDR1 is SGDLS and CDR2 is YYNGEE in the germline V gene. V shed 3 bases, J shed 1 base, and the junction held 5 bases outside the gene matches. CDR3 length: 16 amino acids.

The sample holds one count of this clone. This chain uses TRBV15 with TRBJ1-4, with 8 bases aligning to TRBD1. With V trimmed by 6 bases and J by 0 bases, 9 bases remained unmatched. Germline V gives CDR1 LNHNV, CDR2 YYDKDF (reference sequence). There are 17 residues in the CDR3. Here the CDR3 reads CATRGDRGQATNEKLFF. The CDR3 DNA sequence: TGTGCCACCAGGGGAGACAGGGGTCAGGCAACTAATGAAAAACTGTTTTTT.

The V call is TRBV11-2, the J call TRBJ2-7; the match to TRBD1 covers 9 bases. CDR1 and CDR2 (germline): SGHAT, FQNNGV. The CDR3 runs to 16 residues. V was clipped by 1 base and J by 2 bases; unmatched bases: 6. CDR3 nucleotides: TGTGCCAGCAGCTTAGCGGGACAGGGTTCGCCCTACGAGCAGTACTTC. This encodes CASSLAGQGSPYEQYF. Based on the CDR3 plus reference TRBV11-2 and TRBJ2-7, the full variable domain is EAGVAQSPRYKIIEKRQSVAFWCNPISGHATLYWYQQILGQGPKLLIQFQNNGVVDDSQLPKDRFSAERLKGVDSTLKIQPAKLEDSAVYLCASSLAGQGSPYEQYFGPGTRLTVT.

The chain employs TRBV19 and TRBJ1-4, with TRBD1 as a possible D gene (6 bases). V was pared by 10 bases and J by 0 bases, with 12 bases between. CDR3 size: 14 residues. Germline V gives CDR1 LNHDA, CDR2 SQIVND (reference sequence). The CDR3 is CATQDRPTNEKLFF. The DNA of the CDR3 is TGTGCCACCCAGGACAGACCAACTAATGAAAAACTGTTTTTT.

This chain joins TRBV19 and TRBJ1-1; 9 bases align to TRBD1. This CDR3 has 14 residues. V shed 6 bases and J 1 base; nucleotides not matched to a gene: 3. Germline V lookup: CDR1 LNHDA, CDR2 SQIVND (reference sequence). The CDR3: CASSWDRENTEAFF. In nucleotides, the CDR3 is TGTGCCAGTAGCTGGGACAGGGAGAACACTGAAGCTTTCTTT.

CDR3: CASSPGLAGVSEQYF. In DNA, the CDR3 is TGTGCCAGCAGCCCGGGACTAGCGGGGGTCAGCGAGCAGTACTTC. The chain is built from TRBV7-3 and TRBJ2-7, with 14 bases identical to TRBD2. The CDR3 runs to 15 residues. Germline V gene sequence: CDR1 SGHTA, CDR2 FQGTGA. With 5 bases clipped from V and 6 bases from J, the junction kept 6 bases outside the gene matches.

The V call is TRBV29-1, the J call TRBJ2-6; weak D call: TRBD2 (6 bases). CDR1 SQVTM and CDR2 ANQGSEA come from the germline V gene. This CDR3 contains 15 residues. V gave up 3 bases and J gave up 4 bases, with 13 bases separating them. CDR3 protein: CSVDGSASGANVLTF. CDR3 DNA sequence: TGCAGCGTTGACGGGAGCGCATCCGGGGCCAACGTCCTGACTTTC.

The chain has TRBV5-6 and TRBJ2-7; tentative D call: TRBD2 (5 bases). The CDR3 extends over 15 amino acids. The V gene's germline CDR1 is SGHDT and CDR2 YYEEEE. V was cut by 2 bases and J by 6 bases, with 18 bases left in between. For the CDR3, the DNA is TGTGCCAGCAGCTTTGGAACATGGACTGGAGCCGAGCAGTACTTC. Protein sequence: CASSFGTWTGAEQYF.

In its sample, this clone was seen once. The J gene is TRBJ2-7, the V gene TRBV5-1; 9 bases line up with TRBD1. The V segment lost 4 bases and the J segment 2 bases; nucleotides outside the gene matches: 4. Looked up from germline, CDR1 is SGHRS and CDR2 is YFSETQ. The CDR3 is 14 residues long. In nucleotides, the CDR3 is TGCGCCAGCAGCGAGGGACAGGGTCCCTACGAGCAGTACTTC. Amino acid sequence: CASSEGQGPYEQYF.

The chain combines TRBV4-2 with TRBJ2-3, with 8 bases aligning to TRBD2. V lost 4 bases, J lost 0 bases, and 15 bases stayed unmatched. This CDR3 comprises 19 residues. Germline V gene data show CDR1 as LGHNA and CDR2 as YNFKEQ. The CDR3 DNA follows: TGTGCCAGCAGCCCCCAACTAGCGGTAGTGGGTTCTAGCACAGATACGCAGTATTTT. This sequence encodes CASSPQLAVVGSSTDTQYF.

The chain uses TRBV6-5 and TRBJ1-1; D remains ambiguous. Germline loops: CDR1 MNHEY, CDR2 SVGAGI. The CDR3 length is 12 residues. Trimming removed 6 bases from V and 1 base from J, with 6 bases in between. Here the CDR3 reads CASSVSNTEAFF. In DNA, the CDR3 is TGTGCCAGCAGCGTTTCGAACACTGAAGCTTTCTTT.

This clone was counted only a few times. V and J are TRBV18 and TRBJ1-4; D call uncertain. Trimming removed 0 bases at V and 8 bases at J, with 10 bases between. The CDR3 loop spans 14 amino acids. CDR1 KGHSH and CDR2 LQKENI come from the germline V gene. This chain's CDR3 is CASSPPSQVEKLFF. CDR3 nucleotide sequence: TGTGCCAGCTCACCACCGTCGCAGGTCGAAAAACTGTTTTTT.

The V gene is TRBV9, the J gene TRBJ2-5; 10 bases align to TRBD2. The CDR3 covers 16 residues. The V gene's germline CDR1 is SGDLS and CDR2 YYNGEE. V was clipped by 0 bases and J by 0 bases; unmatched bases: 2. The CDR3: CASSVGGLAYQETQYF. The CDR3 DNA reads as TGTGCCAGCAGCGTAGGGGGACTAGCGTACCAAGAGACCCAGTACTTC.

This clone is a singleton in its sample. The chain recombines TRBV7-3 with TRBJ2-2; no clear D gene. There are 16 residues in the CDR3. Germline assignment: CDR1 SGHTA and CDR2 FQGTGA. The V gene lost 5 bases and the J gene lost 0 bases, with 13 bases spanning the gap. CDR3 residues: CASSPHRVANTGELFF. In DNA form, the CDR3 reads TGTGCCAGCAGCCCCCACCGGGTCGCGAACACCGGGGAGCTGTTTTTT.

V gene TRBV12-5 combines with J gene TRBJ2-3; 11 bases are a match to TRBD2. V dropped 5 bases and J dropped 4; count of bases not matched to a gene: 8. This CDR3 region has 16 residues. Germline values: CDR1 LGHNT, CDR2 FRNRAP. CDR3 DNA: TGTGCTAGTGGTCCGGAGTTAGCGGGGGGGCCAGATACGCAGTATTTT. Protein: CASGPELAGGPDTQYF.

The DNA of the CDR3 is TGTGCCAGCAGTGTAAGCGAAGCCAAAAACATTCAGTACTTC. Its translation: CASSVSEAKNIQYF. The chain has TRBV2 and TRBJ2-4, with D hard to call. The CDR3 totals 14 residues. Trimming shortened V by 4 bases and J by 0 bases, and 7 bases separated the two germline ends. Germline CDR1 is SNHLY and CDR2 is FYNNEI.

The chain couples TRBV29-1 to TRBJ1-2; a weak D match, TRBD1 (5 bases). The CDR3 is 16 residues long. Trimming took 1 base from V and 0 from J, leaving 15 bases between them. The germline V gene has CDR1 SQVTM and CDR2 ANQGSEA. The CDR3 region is CSVEVLGALANYGYTF. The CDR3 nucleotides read TGCAGCGTTGAAGTCTTAGGGGCACTCGCTAACTATGGCTACACCTTC.

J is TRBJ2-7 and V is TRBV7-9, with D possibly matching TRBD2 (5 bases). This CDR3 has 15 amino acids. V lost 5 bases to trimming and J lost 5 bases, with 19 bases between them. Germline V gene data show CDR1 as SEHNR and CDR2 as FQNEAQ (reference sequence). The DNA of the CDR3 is TGTGCCAGCAGCCCTAGGGTAGCCGGGGTCCACGAGCAGTACTTC. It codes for CASSPRVAGVHEQYF. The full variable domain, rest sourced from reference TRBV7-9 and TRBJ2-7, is DTGVSQNPRHKITKRGQNVTFRCDPISEHNRLYWYRQTLGQGPEFLTYFQNEAQLEKSRLLSDRFSAERPKGSFSTLEIQRTEQGDSAMYLCASSPRVAGVHEQYFGPGTRLTVT.